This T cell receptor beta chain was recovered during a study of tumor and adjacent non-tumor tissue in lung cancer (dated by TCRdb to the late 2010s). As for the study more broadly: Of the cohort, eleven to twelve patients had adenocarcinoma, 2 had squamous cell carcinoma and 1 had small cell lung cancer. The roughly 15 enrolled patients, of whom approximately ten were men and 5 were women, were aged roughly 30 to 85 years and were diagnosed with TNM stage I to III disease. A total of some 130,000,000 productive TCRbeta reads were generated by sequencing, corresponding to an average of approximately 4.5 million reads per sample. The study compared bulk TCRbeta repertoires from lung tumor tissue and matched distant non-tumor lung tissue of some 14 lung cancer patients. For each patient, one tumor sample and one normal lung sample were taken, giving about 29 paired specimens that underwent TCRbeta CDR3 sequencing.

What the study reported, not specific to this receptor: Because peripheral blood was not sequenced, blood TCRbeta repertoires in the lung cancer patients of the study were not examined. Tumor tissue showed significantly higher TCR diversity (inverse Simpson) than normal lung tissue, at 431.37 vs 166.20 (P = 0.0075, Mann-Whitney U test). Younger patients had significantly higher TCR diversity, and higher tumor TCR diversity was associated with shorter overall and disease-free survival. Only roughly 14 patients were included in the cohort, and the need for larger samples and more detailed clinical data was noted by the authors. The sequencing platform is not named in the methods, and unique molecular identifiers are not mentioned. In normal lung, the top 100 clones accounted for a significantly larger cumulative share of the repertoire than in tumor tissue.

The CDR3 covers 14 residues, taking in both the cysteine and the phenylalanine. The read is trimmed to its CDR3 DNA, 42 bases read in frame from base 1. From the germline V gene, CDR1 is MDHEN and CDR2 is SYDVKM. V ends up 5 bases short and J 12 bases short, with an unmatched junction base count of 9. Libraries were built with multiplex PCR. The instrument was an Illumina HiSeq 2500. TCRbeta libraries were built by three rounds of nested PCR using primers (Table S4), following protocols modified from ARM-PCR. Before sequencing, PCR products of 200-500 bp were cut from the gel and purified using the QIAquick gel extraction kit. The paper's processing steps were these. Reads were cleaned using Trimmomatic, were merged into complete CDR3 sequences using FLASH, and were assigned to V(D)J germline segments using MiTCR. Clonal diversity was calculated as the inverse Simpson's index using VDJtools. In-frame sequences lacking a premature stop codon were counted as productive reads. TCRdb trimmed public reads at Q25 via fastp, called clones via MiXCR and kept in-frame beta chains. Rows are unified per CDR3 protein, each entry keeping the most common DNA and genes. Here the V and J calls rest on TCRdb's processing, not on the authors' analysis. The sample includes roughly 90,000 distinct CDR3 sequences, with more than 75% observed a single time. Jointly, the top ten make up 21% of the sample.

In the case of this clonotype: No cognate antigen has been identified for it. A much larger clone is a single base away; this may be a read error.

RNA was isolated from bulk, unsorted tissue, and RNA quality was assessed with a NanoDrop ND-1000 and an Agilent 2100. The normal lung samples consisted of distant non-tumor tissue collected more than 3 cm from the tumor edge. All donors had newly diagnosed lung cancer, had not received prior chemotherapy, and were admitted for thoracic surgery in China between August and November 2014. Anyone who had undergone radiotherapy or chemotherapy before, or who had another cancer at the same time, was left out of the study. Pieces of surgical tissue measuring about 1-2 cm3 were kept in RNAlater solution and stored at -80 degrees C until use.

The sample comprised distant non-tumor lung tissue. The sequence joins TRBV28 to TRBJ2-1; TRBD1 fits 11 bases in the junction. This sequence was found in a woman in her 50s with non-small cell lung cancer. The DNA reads TGTGCCAGCAGTGGGACAGGGGGGGGACATGGGCAGTTCTTC. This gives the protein CASSGTGGGHGQFF.